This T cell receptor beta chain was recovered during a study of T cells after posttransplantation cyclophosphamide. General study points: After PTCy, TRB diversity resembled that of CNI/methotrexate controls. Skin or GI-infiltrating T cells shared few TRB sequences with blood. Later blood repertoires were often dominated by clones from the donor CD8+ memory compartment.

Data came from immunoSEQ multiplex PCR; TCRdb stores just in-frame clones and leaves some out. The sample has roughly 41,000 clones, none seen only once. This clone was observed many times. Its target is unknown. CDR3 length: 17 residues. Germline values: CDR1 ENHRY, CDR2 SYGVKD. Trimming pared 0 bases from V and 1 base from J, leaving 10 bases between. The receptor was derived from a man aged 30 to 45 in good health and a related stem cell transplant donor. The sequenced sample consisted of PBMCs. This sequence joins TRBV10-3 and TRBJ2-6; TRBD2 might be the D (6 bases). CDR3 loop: CAISESAEGSGANVLTF. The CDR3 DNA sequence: TGTGCCATCAGTGAGTCGGCGGAGGGGTCTGGGGCCAACGTCCTGACTTTC.